The next 17 T cell receptor beta chains were all read from a single sample in a study of CD4 T cells in relation to SARS-CoV-2 and coronaviruses. Sequencing used immunoSEQ multiplex PCR; TCRdb keeps in-frame clones, though not all of them. The table records some 65,000 clones, about 89% of them present only once. Before the COVID-19 pandemic, during about 2011-2019, CD4+ T cells were taken from unexposed donors. The sample comprised memory CD4+ T cells from PBMCs. The receptor source for this set is a human donor in good health.

The chain uses TRBV30 and TRBJ1-1, with D possibly being TRBD1 (5 bases). CDR3 size: 14 residues. Germline CDR1 reads GTSNPN; CDR2 reads SVGIG (reference sequence). V lost 0 bases and J 4 bases, leaving 12 bases between the germline ends. DNA for the CDR3: TGTGCCTGGAGTGTTAAGGGCAGGGTCACTGAAGCTTTCTTT. Protein sequence: CAWSVKGRVTEAFF. The full variable domain, with the rest looked up from reference TRBV30 and TRBJ1-1, is SQTIHQWPATLVQPVGSPLSLECTVEGTSNPNLYWYRQAAGRGLQLLFYSVGIGQISSEVPQNLSASRPQDRQFILSSKKLLLSDSGFYLCAWSVKGRVTEAFFGQGTRLTVV.

The chain links TRBV28 to TRBJ1-1; D is possibly TRBD1 (5 bases). CDR3 length: 15 residues. Per germline, CDR1 MDHEN and CDR2 SYDVKM. V was cut by 3 bases and J by 6 bases, with 17 bases left in between. CDR3 sequence (DNA): TGTGCCAGCAGTTTGGGTAGAGGAGGGGTGTCTGAAGCTTTCTTT. This gives the protein CASSLGRGGVSEAFF.

The chain employs TRBV27 and TRBJ2-7; 10 nucleotides match TRBD1. The CDR3 totals 17 residues. Trimming removed 3 bases from V and 1 base from J; junction bases left unmatched: 9. Germline loops: CDR1 MNHEY, CDR2 SMNVEV (reference sequence). CDR3 protein: CASSFRPGQGGSYEQYF. DNA for the CDR3: TGTGCCAGCAGTTTTAGGCCCGGACAGGGGGGTTCCTACGAGCAGTACTTC.

The chain uses TRBV7-3 and TRBJ2-6; unclear D gene. Trimming took 5 bases from V and 4 from J, leaving 12 bases between them. Germline V lookup: CDR1 SGHTA, CDR2 FQGTGA. This CDR3 is 15 amino acids long. CDR3 bases: TGTGCCAGCAGCCGTCATGACGTAGGGGCCAACGTCCTGACTTTC. It specifies CASSRHDVGANVLTF.

J is TRBJ1-1 and V is TRBV10-3; 8 nucleotides match TRBD1. The V and J ends lost 6 bases and 6 bases, in that order; junction bases with no gene match: 9. This CDR3 contains 14 residues. In germline, CDR1 is ENHRY, CDR2 SYGVKD. The CDR3 here is CAIRTMDRAAEAFF. For the CDR3, the DNA is TGTGCCATCAGAACCATGGACAGGGCTGCTGAAGCTTTCTTT.

V is TRBV2 and J is TRBJ1-5; TRBD1 matches at 9 bases. Germline CDR1 SNHLY, CDR2 FYNNEI. V lost 2 bases, J lost 3 bases, and 5 bases stayed unmatched. The CDR3 extends over 16 amino acids. The CDR3: CASSEYGTGNNQPQHF. In DNA, the CDR3 is TGTGCCAGCAGTGAATATGGGACAGGGAACAATCAGCCCCAGCATTTT.

The chain employs TRBV7-6 and TRBJ2-7, with no clear D. The CDR3 runs 15 residues. V lost 2 bases and J lost 5, with 16 bases in between. CDR1 is SGHVS and CDR2 is FNYEAQ in the germline V gene. The CDR3 DNA follows: TGTGCCAGCAGCTTAATGGGTTCAGGAAGGAACGAGCAGTACTTC. It translates to CASSLMGSGRNEQYF.

This chain links TRBV18 with TRBJ2-2, with 9 bases fitting TRBD1. The CDR3 consists of 17 residues. With 3 bases clipped from V and 2 bases from J, the junction kept 7 bases outside the gene matches. Germline-derived CDR1 and CDR2 are KGHSH and LQKENI. As DNA, the CDR3 is TGTGCCAGCTCACCGTATCGACAGGGGGTAAACACCGGGGAGCTGTTTTTT. Translating gives CASSPYRQGVNTGELFF.

V and J are TRBV28 and TRBJ2-7, with a possible D match to TRBD2 (6 bases). CDR1 and CDR2 from the germline V gene are MDHEN and SYDVKM. The CDR3 sequence is 14 residues long. Trimming stripped 8 bases from V and 2 bases from J, with 16 bases between. Written as DNA, the CDR3 is TGTGCCAGCGGCCGTGGGGACTCCACCTACGAGCAGTACTTC. Translated, it gives CASGRGDSTYEQYF.

The rearrangement joins TRBV6-2 or TRBV6-3 to TRBJ1-1; 8 bases align to TRBD1. The CDR3 runs 13 residues. The trim removed 2 bases at V and 5 bases at J, leaving 1 base unmatched. The germline V gene encodes CDR1 MNHEY and CDR2 SVGEGT. The CDR3 nucleotides are TGTGCCAGCAGTTACACAGGGGGGACTGAAGCTTTCTTT. As protein: CASSYTGGTEAFF.

The chain carries TRBV4-3 and TRBJ2-7; 8 nucleotides match TRBD2. The V and J ends lost 0 bases and 3 bases, in that order; junction bases with no gene match: 7. Germline CDR1 is LGHNA and CDR2 is YSLEER. This CDR3 region has 16 residues. The CDR3, as DNA: TGCGCCAGCAGCCAAGATGCACTAGCGGAGGTCTACGAGCAGTACTTC. Translation: CASSQDALAEVYEQYF.

The chain has TRBV27 and TRBJ2-5; D is uncertain. Deletions cut 3 bases from V and 3 bases from J, with 17 bases between. CDR1 MNHEY and CDR2 SMNVEV come from the germline V gene (reference sequence). This CDR3 is 16 amino acids long. The CDR3 coding sequence is TGTGCCAGCAGTTTTGTGTCGGGCAGGCGAAAAGAGACCCAGTACTTC. It translates to CASSFVSGRRKETQYF.

The chain has TRBV5-8 and TRBJ1-2; TRBD1 might be the D (5 bases). Trimming removed 4 bases from V and 2 bases from J, with 6 bases in between. CDR3 length: 12 amino acids. Germline values: CDR1 SGHTS, CDR2 YDEGEE. Written as DNA, the CDR3 is TGTGCCAGCAGCACAGGAAACTATGGCTACACCTTC. Protein product: CASSTGNYGYTF.

V and J are TRBV6-5 and TRBJ2-1, with 12 bases lining up with TRBD1. Germline lookup yields CDR1 MNHEY and CDR2 SVGAGI. Trimming cost V 4 bases and J 7 bases; bases outside gene matches: 2. The CDR3 spans 14 residues. CDR3 loop: CASSWDRGRNEQFF. CDR3 coding DNA: TGTGCCAGCAGTTGGGACAGGGGGCGGAATGAGCAGTTCTTC.

This chain joins TRBV28 and TRBJ1-4; no definite D call. Deletions cut 1 base from V and 0 bases from J, with 9 bases between. CDR3 length equals 16 residues. CDR1 is MDHEN and CDR2 is SYDVKM in the germline V gene. Here the CDR3 reads CASSLFAPATNEKLFF. CDR3 bases: TGTGCCAGCAGTTTATTTGCCCCTGCAACTAATGAAAAACTGTTTTTT.

The V call is TRBV30, the J call TRBJ2-5, with 8 bases aligning to TRBD1. CDR3 size: 11 residues. Trimming at V came to 7 bases and at J to 4 bases, leaving 2 bases not matched to a gene. Looked up from germline, CDR1 is GTSNPN and CDR2 is SVGIG (reference sequence). The CDR3 reads CASGGGETQYF. The CDR3 DNA reads as TGTGCCTCAGGGGGCGGAGAGACCCAGTACTTC.

This rearrangement joins TRBV2 to TRBJ2-1; 11 bases align to TRBD2. The CDR3 runs to 15 residues. Germline values: CDR1 SNHLY, CDR2 FYNNEI. V lost 6 bases and J lost 6; bases outside the gene matches: 7. Here the CDR3 reads CASSSTSGISNEQFF. CDR3 bases: TGTGCCAGCAGCTCGACTAGCGGGATTTCCAATGAGCAGTTCTTC.